These 23 T cell receptor beta chains were sequenced from one sample in a study of T cell responses to AZD1222 COVID-19 vaccine. Repertoires were generated with immunoSEQ multiplex PCR, while TCRdb's copy carries only in-frame clones and drops some. The sample consists of approximately 140,000 clones, 94% of them appearing once. This specimen was peripheral blood, taken on day 0 of AZD1222 vaccination. These receptors all stem from an adult in good health.

The V gene is TRBV14, the J gene TRBJ2-6; no clear D gene. The CDR3 extends over 14 amino acids. Between the trimmed V and J ends, which lost 4 bases and 4 bases, there was a span of 8 bases. The V gene's germline CDR1 is SGHDN and CDR2 FVKESK. The CDR3 nucleotides are TGTGCCAGCAGCCCATCGAGCGGGGCCAACGTCCTGACTTTC. Translated, it gives CASSPSSGANVLTF.

V gene TRBV2 combines with J gene TRBJ2-6, with D hard to call. Trimming cost V 6 bases and J 0 bases, with 9 bases left between them. Germline V gene sequence: CDR1 SNHLY, CDR2 FYNNEI. CDR3 length: 15 residues. CDR3 DNA sequence: TGTGCCAGCAGGGACGGATACTCTGGGGCCAACGTCCTGACTTTC. It encodes CASRDGYSGANVLTF.

This clone was detected only once. The V and J genes are TRBV28 and TRBJ2-7; 10 nucleotides line up with TRBD1. The CDR3 covers 16 residues. The V gene end was trimmed by 10 bases and the J gene end by 4 bases; junction bases not matched to a gene: 16. CDR1 and CDR2 (germline): MDHEN, SYDVKM. In DNA, the CDR3 is TGTGCCACCTCAAGGGCCGGGACAGGGGAATTATACGAGCAGTACGTC. Its protein is CATSRAGTGELYEQYV.

This chain links TRBV6-5 with TRBJ1-6; tentative D call: TRBD1 (5 bases). The V gene's germline CDR1 is MNHEY and CDR2 SVGAGI. There are 14 residues in the CDR3. Trimming took off 7 bases at V and 6 bases at J, with 13 bases between the two ends. CDR3 coding DNA: TGTGCCAGCAACGACCGGGACGGTAATTCACCCCTCCACTTT. Translating it yields CASNDRDGNSPLHF.

This rearrangement joins TRBV9 to TRBJ1-1, with D possibly being TRBD1 (5 bases). From germline, CDR1 is SGDLS and CDR2 YYNGEE. V was pared by 3 bases and J by 7 bases, with 13 bases between. The CDR3 spans 13 residues. Written as DNA, the CDR3 is TGTGCCAGCAGCGGAGGGGTAGGGGATGAAGCTTTCTTT. Its protein is CASSGGVGDEAFF.

This clone was counted a single time. The chain carries TRBV5-1 and TRBJ1-4; 7 positions agree with TRBD1. CDR1 is SGHRS and CDR2 is YFSETQ in the germline V gene. The V gene end was trimmed by 4 bases and the J gene end by 4 bases; junction bases not matched to a gene: 7. The CDR3 runs 15 residues. The CDR3 protein is CASSIAGGDNEKLFF. The CDR3 nucleotides are TGCGCCAGCAGCATCGCAGGGGGGGATAATGAAAAACTGTTTTTT.

This chain links TRBV10-3 with TRBJ2-3; 10 nucleotides agree with TRBD2. Losses at the gene ends were 0 bases for V and 2 bases for J; bases not matched to a gene: 8. This CDR3 spans 18 amino acids. Germline V gives CDR1 ENHRY, CDR2 SYGVKD. The CDR3 region is CAISESGIAGGPTDTQYF. CDR3 DNA: TGTGCCATCAGTGAGTCAGGCATAGCGGGGGGCCCCACAGATACGCAGTATTTT.

The chain recombines TRBV3-1 (or the pseudogene TRBV3-2) with TRBJ2-7; D may be TRBD2 (6 bases). The CDR3 runs to 14 residues. V was clipped by 4 bases and J by 2 bases, with 12 bases between them. Germline V gene sequence: CDR1 LGHDT, CDR2 YNNKEL (reference sequence). The CDR3 DNA is TGTGCCAGCAGCCCCGGTGGAGGGGCCTACGAGCAGTACGTC. Protein: CASSPGGGAYEQYV.

The chain combines TRBV12-3 or TRBV12-4 with TRBJ1-2, with D possibly being TRBD1 (6 bases). This CDR3 is 13 amino acids long. Trimming cost V 5 bases and J 5 bases, with 12 bases left between them. In DNA, the CDR3 is TGTGCCAGCAGTCCTACAGGGCGGTATGGCTACACCTTC. Residues: CASSPTGRYGYTF.

CDR3 coding DNA: TGTGCCAGCAAGGACAGGGGCGATGCCTTGGGTCAGCCCCAGCATTTT. Its protein product is CASKDRGDALGQPQHF. The chain carries TRBV28 and TRBJ1-5, with 9 bases fitting TRBD1. V lost 7 bases, J lost 6 bases, and 13 bases stayed unmatched. Per germline, CDR1 MDHEN and CDR2 SYDVKM. There are 16 residues in the CDR3.

Notes on this clone: Other DNA sequences of this sample code for an identical CDR3. The chain is built from TRBV19 and TRBJ1-1; D ambiguous. V was trimmed by 6 bases and J by 1 base, leaving 6 bases between them. Per germline, CDR1 LNHDA and CDR2 SQIVND (reference sequence). The CDR3 contains 12 residues. CDR3 sequence: CASRTGNTEAFF. DNA of the CDR3: TGTGCCAGTAGAACTGGGAACACTGAAGCTTTCTTT.

The J gene is TRBJ2-1, the V gene TRBV7-2, with D perhaps TRBD1 (6 bases). There are 15 residues in the CDR3. Germline V gives CDR1 SGHTA, CDR2 FQGNSA. The V end was cut by 3 bases, the J end by 9 bases, with 18 bases between. The CDR3 DNA follows: TGTGCCAGCAGCTTGGCCCCAGGGGCTGACTTTGAGCAGTTCTTC. It specifies CASSLAPGADFEQFF.

This chain joins TRBV29-1 and TRBJ1-1; D uncertain. The germline V gene has CDR1 SQVTM and CDR2 ANQGSEA. This CDR3 region has 13 residues. V shed 7 bases and J shed 0 bases, with 12 bases lying between them. CDR3 sequence reads: CSGETNMNTEAFF. In DNA, the CDR3 is TGCAGCGGGGAGACAAACATGAACACTGAAGCTTTCTTT.

This rearrangement joins TRBV6-4 to TRBJ2-2; tentative D call: TRBD2 (5 bases). Per germline, CDR1 MRHNA and CDR2 SNTAGT. V was pared by 8 bases and J by 2 bases, with 15 bases between. The CDR3 has 15 amino acids. This chain's CDR3 is CASRTEGGNTGELFF. The CDR3 coding sequence is TGTGCCAGCCGCACTGAGGGCGGAAACACCGGGGAGCTGTTTTTT.

DNA of the CDR3: TGTGCCAGCAGTTACGGACAGGTGCTCTCTGGAAACACCATATATTTT. Translated, it gives CASSYGQVLSGNTIYF. The genes are TRBV6-5 and TRBJ1-3, with 7 bases that match TRBD1. Unmatched junction bases numbered 4, after V lost 2 bases and J lost 0 bases. Looked up from germline, CDR1 is MNHEY and CDR2 is SVGAGI. The CDR3 sequence is 16 residues long.

In this sample, this clone turned up a few times. This rearrangement joins TRBV2 to TRBJ1-5, with D possibly TRBD1 on 5 matching bases. V lost 3 bases to trimming and J lost 6 bases, with 9 bases between them. This CDR3 comprises 13 residues. Germline-derived CDR1 and CDR2 are SNHLY and FYNNEI. The DNA of the CDR3 is TGTGCCAGCAGTGACGAGGGGCGTCAGCCCCAGCATTTT. Translated, it gives CASSDEGRQPQHF.

The chain uses TRBV4-1 and TRBJ2-5, with D perhaps TRBD1 (6 bases). Germline V gene sequence: CDR1 MGHRA, CDR2 YSYEKL. V was cut by 2 bases and J by 2 bases, with 15 bases left in between. The CDR3 sequence is 16 residues long. CDR3 sequence reads: CASSQHTGTPQETQYF. Written as DNA, the CDR3 is TGCGCCAGCAGCCAACACACCGGGACACCACAAGAGACCCAGTACTTC.

Turning to this clone: The junction shows a germline mismatch at one end, possibly a read error. The V gene is TRBV9, the J gene TRBJ2-3; D remains unclear. Germline V lookup: CDR1 SGDLS, CDR2 YYNGEE. This CDR3 is 13 amino acids long. As DNA, the CDR3 is TGTGCCAGCAACGTAGTCGGAGCAGATACGCAGTATTTT. It encodes CASNVVGADTQYF.

This chain connects TRBV6-6 to TRBJ2-7; 8 bases agree with TRBD2. Germline loops: CDR1 MNHNY, CDR2 SVGAGI (reference sequence). J gave up 6 bases and V 6 bases, and 7 bases lay outside the gene matches. This CDR3 comprises 13 residues. CDR3 region: CASRSPGGSEQYV. CDR3 DNA sequence: TGTGCCAGCAGATCCCCGGGGGGGTCCGAGCAGTACGTC.

The chain is built from TRBV4-2 and TRBJ1-2, with D perhaps TRBD1 (5 bases). Germline loops: CDR1 LGHNA, CDR2 YNFKEQ. The CDR3 covers 16 residues. Trimming cost V 3 bases and J 6 bases, with 20 bases left between them. The CDR3 protein is CASSHDPSSGRDGYTF. For the CDR3, the DNA is TGTGCCAGCAGCCATGATCCATCTTCGGGGCGGGATGGCTACACCTTC.

CDR3 coding DNA: TGTGCCAGCAGTGATACAGCCCTTGTATTGGGGGACACTGAAGCTTTCTTT. This codes for CASSDTALVLGDTEAFF. J is TRBJ1-1 and V is TRBV25-1; TRBD1 might be the D (5 bases). The CDR3 is made up of 17 amino acids. Germline-derived CDR1 and CDR2 are MGHDK and SYGVNS. The V gene lost 3 bases and the J gene lost 3 bases, with 20 bases spanning the gap.

V and J are TRBV19 and TRBJ1-5; D remains unclear. With 6 bases removed from V and 0 bases from J, the gap between germline ends came to 12 bases. Germline V gene data show CDR1 as LNHDA and CDR2 as SQIVND (reference sequence). CDR3 size: 15 residues. The CDR3 DNA reads as TGTGCCAGTAGCTGGGCCAGCTATAGCAATCAGCCCCAGCATTTT. This sequence encodes CASSWASYSNQPQHF.

The chain employs TRBV2 and TRBJ1-2; D gene uncertain. The CDR3 contains 10 residues. CDR1 is SNHLY, CDR2 FYNNEI, per germline. Trimming took off 7 bases at V and 9 bases at J, with 9 bases between the two ends. The CDR3 DNA follows: TGTGCCAGCATATCATTGAGCTACACCTTC. Its protein product is CASISLSYTF.